The rows below give T cell receptor beta chains drawn from one sample of a study of CD8 T cells in Susac syndrome. TCRdb analysed the immunoSEQ multiplex PCR reads with MiXCR anew, one entry per CDR3 protein. The top ten clones hold over 0.07% of a sample with just under 150,000 distinct CDR3 sequences, approximately 95% of them seen once. The sequenced material came from CD4+ T cells from PBMCs. These receptors all stem from a human donor in good health. The CDR3 runs from the conserved cysteine through the conserved F or W. The D gene is left open where the match is weak. Size is stated for part of the rows, as once, few or many counts, or as a class when the clone is expanded.

clone_size: NA
v_call: TRBV2
d_call: NA
j_call: TRBJ2-7
cdr3_nt: TGTGCCAGCAGTGAAAGAGGGACAAGCTACGAGCAGTACTTC
cdr3_aa: CASSERGTSYEQYF

clone_size: NA
v_call: TRBV4-1
d_call: TRBD2
j_call: TRBJ2-1
cdr3_nt: TGCGCCAGCAGCCAAATTCGACTAGCGGTTTACAATGAGCAGTTCTTC
cdr3_aa: CASSQIRLAVYNEQFF

clone_size: once
v_call: TRBV29-1
d_call: NA
j_call: TRBJ1-5
cdr3_nt: TGCAGCGTCCGGTCGGCGGGGGTTAGCAATCAGCCCCAGCATTTT
cdr3_aa: CSVRSAGVSNQPQHF

clone_size: NA
v_call: TRBV20-1
d_call: NA
j_call: TRBJ1-1
cdr3_nt: TGCAGTGCGCGGTTCACTGAAGCTTTCTTT
cdr3_aa: CSARFTEAFF

clone_size: NA
v_call: TRBV20-1
d_call: NA
j_call: TRBJ1-2
cdr3_nt: TGCAGTGCTCACAAGACGCCCGGGAACTATGGCTACACCTTC
cdr3_aa: CSAHKTPGNYGYTF

clone_size: few
v_call: TRBV24-1
d_call: TRBD1
j_call: TRBJ2-3
cdr3_nt: TGTGCCACCAGTGATCCGGGACAGGGGGCAGATACGCAGTATTTT
cdr3_aa: CATSDPGQGADTQYF

clone_size: NA
v_call: TRBV6-1
d_call: NA
j_call: TRBJ1-2
cdr3_nt: TGTGCCAGCACTGCCGGAACAGGGTGGTATGGCTACACCTTC
cdr3_aa: CASTAGTGWYGYTF

clone_size: NA
v_call: TRBV6-1
d_call: NA
j_call: TRBJ2-1
cdr3_nt: TGTGCCAGCAGTGACAGGACAGCTGCTGATGAGCAGTTCTTC
cdr3_aa: CASSDRTAADEQFF

clone_size: few
v_call: TRBV7-2
d_call: TRBD1
j_call: TRBJ1-2
cdr3_nt: TGTGCCAGCAGCTCGACAGGGGCCAACTATGGCTACACCTTC
cdr3_aa: CASSSTGANYGYTF

clone_size: NA
v_call: TRBV21-1
d_call: NA
j_call: TRBJ2-3
cdr3_nt: TGTGCCAGCCCGGGGACTAGCATGGCGGGTACGCAGTATTTT
cdr3_aa: CASPGTSMAGTQYF

clone_size: once
v_call: TRBV20-1
d_call: NA
j_call: TRBJ2-5
cdr3_nt: TGCAGTGCTCCCTTGGACCAAGAGACCCAGTACTTC
cdr3_aa: CSAPLDQETQYF

clone_size: NA
v_call: TRBV20-1
d_call: TRBD2
j_call: TRBJ2-3
cdr3_nt: TGCAGTGCTATTGCGGGAGGCTACGAAGATACGCAGTATTTT
cdr3_aa: CSAIAGGYEDTQYF

clone_size: NA
v_call: TRBV24-1
d_call: TRBD1
j_call: TRBJ1-2
cdr3_nt: TGTGCCACCAGTGCTCCGACAGGGAACTATGGCTACACCTTC
cdr3_aa: CATSAPTGNYGYTF

clone_size: NA
v_call: TRBV24-1
d_call: NA
j_call: TRBJ1-4
cdr3_nt: TGTGCCACCAGTGAAACCGGGACGGCAGAAAAACTGTTTTTT
cdr3_aa: CATSETGTAEKLFF

clone_size: NA
v_call: TRBV25-1
d_call: TRBD2
j_call: TRBJ2-1
cdr3_nt: TGTGCCAGCAGTCATCCTAGCGGAAACAATGAGCAGTTCTTC
cdr3_aa: CASSHPSGNNEQFF

clone_size: NA
v_call: TRBV27
d_call: NA
j_call: TRBJ2-5
cdr3_nt: TGTGCCAGCAGTTTTGCGGTGCGGGAGACCCAGTACTTC
cdr3_aa: CASSFAVRETQYF

clone_size: NA
v_call: TRBV5-4
d_call: TRBD1
j_call: TRBJ1-2
cdr3_nt: TGTGCCAGCAGCTGGGGACAGGGCTTGGGTGGCTACACCTTC
cdr3_aa: CASSWGQGLGGYTF